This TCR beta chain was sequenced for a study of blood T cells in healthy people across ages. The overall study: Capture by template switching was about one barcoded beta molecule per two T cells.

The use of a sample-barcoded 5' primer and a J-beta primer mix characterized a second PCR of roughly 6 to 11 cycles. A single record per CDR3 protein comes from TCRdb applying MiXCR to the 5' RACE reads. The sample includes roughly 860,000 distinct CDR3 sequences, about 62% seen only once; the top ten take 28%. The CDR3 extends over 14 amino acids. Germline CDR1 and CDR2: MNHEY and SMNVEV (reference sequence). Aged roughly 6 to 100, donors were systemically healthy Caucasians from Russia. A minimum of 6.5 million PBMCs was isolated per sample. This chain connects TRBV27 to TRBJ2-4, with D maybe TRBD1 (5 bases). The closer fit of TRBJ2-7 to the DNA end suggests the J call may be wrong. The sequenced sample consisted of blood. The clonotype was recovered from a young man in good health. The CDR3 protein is CASSLGMGLDEQYF. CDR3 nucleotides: TGTGCCAGCAGCTTAGGGATGGGGCTCGACGAGCAGTACTTC.